This T cell receptor (beta chain) was recorded in a study of T-cell reconstitution after alpha-beta-depleted transplantation in children. Unique molecular identifiers were incorporated into the prepared TCRbeta library. MiXCR was run by TCRdb on the PCR reads, yielding one entry per CDR3 protein. This table has 25,000 to 30,000 distinct CDR3 sequences, 6.3% appearing once. The CDR3 sequence is 15 residues long. J was trimmed by 6 bases and V by 3 bases; bases with no gene match: 7. Germline CDR1 is LGHDT and CDR2 is YNNKEL (reference sequence). Study conclusions and caveats: Diversity of TCRbeta at day 60 was high in some patients, arising from surviving recipient T cells and thymic progenitors. One year after transplant, T-cell counts and diversity came mostly from newly produced T cells. Several hundred expanded graft clones reportedly were the source of alpha-beta T cells about two months after transplant.

This clonotype was observed at least ten times. Its specificity is not known. Material: PBMCs, mostly from graft donor cells, obtained 180 days after TCRalphabeta/CD19-depleted stem cell transplant. The receptor was derived from a male patient between 10 and 17 years old who had a stem cell transplant for acute myeloid leukemia, so the T cells may come from the graft donor. J is TRBJ2-7 and V is TRBV3-1; TRBD2 aligns across 11 bases. The CDR3 nucleotides read TGTGCCAGCAGCCATAGACTAGCGGGACGGTTCGAGCAGTACTTC. It codes for CASSHRLAGRFEQYF.